This TCR beta chain originates from a study of blood T cell repertoires in COVID-19 (TCRdb year 2020). For the wider study: Samples from collaborators originated in the United States, Italy and Spain and spanned both the acute and convalescent phases of COVID-19. The material from the prospective study consisted of cDNA or gDNA derived from T cells, B-cell-depleted T cells, or PBMCs. Deeply sampled blood TCRbeta repertoires from subjects exposed to, actively infected with, or recovered from COVID-19 were included in the dataset. The repertoires were made available in a free public database intended to serve as a resource for research on the immune response to SARS-CoV-2. The samples were drawn from the first 160 participants of the ongoing ImmuneRACE study and from over 950 subjects provided by 6 global collaborators. Sample metadata almost always included a de-identified subject ID, COVID-19 status, age in years and sex. Where available, HLA class I and class II types were obtained from metadata supplied by the sample provider rather than from assay-based typing.

This clone was seen a handful of times. Its antigen has not been determined. Base quality data are lacking; no much larger clone is found one base away. Including cysteine and phenylalanine, the CDR3 has 20 amino acids. The entry retains the CDR3 DNA only, 60 bases that are in frame from base 1. In the germline V gene, CDR1 corresponds to KGHSH and CDR2 to LQKENI. V is shortened by 0 bases, J by 4 bases, and the region joining them spans 25 bases. Broader findings and caveats from the paper: How much clinical and demographic metadata was included differed by source and by participant, and the metadata was provided uncurated.

One collaborating source in Seattle enrolled patients during active infection and followed them longitudinally through the course of disease. Each collaborating institution followed its own protocols to collect whole blood in K2EDTA tubes. For TCRbeta analysis, collaborators shipped samples as frozen whole blood, isolated PBMCs, or DNA extracted from either of those sample types. The immunoSEQ Assay, a bias-controlled multiplex PCR, was used to amplify TCRbeta CDR3 regions from genomic DNA. Regarding the original processing steps: The number of nucleated cells in each sample was estimated by amplification of reference gene primers within the assay. Sequence reads were collapsed and filtered to measure the absolute abundance of every unique TCRbeta CDR3 rearrangement. For each sample, productive Simpson clonality was calculated as the square root of Simpson's diversity index over productive rearrangements. As stored in TCRdb, this immuneACCESS dataset retains in-frame rearrangements with V and J assigned. A fraction of the clones does not appear; measured against another copy, unresolved V genes explain less than half of the discrepancy, and the remainder lacks a known reason. For V, J and clone size, that table is used; D and trimming come from the DNA. This sample comprises about 240,000 clones, approximately 91% of them detected only once. The top ten clones comprise around 0.86% of the sample.

What was sequenced was peripheral blood. The V and J segments used are TRBV18 and TRBJ2-1; 7 matching bases give a weak D call of TRBD1. The sequence was collected from a man aged 25 to 40 with COVID-19, enrolled during active disease. The encoded CDR3 is CASSPPRGQRAGGFYNEQFF. The DNA reads TGTGCCAGCTCACCACCGCGGGGACAACGAGCAGGGGGATTTTACAATGAGCAGTTCTTC.